The next 29 T cell receptor beta chains were all read from a single sample in a study of blood T cell repertoires in COVID-19 (dated by TCRdb to 2020 to 2022). Library preparation employed the immunoSEQ multiplex PCR assay. Sourced from immuneACCESS, this table was stored by TCRdb with only in-frame sequences that have V and J called. A share of the clones is absent; for the studies checked, an unresolved V gene accounts for under half, and the remainder has no known explanation. In all, the sample holds fewer than 300,000 clones, and approximately 86% of those were seen once. 0.65% to 0.9% of the sample goes to the ten largest clones. The specimen sequenced was peripheral blood. The receptor set was obtained from a woman aged 25 to 45 with acute or convalescent COVID-19.

The rearrangement uses TRBV6-2 or TRBV6-3 and TRBJ1-1, with no clear D. V shed 2 bases and J shed 1 base, with 14 bases lying between them. The CDR3 runs to 16 residues. Per the germline V gene, CDR1 is MNHEY and CDR2 is SVGEGT. CDR3 nucleotide sequence: TGTGCCAGCAGTTACCTTCGGTTATCAGGGAACACTGAAGCTTTCTTT. Translated, it gives CASSYLRLSGNTEAFF.

The chain carries TRBV9 and TRBJ1-6, with TRBD1 matching 10 bases. Trimming cost V 4 bases and J 7 bases; bases outside gene matches: 5. The germline V gene has CDR1 SGDLS and CDR2 YYNGEE. The CDR3 is 15 residues long. CDR3 DNA: TGTGCCAGCAGCACCTCGACAGGGGGCAATTCACCCCTCCACTTT. Its protein is CASSTSTGGNSPLHF. The full variable domain, rest sourced from reference TRBV9 and TRBJ1-6, is DSGVTQTPKHLITATGQRVTLRCSPRSGDLSVYWYQQSLDQGLQFLIQYYNGEERAKGNILERFSAQQFPDLHSELNLSSLELGDSALYFCASSTSTGGNSPLHFGNGTRLTVT.

The chain employs TRBV7-2 and TRBJ2-3, with 7 bases matching TRBD2. This CDR3 spans 15 amino acids. V shed 4 bases and J 1 base; nucleotides not matched to a gene: 5. Germline V gene lookup returns CDR1 SGHTA and CDR2 FQGNSA. The CDR3 DNA reads as TGTGCCAGCAGCTCAAAGCGGGACGGCACAGATACGCAGTATTTT. Translated: CASSSKRDGTDTQYF.

The gene calls are TRBV6-4 and TRBJ2-3, with a possible D match to TRBD1 (6 bases). The CDR3 runs 14 residues. The V gene lost 3 bases and the J gene lost 8 bases, with 15 bases spanning the gap. Germline loops: CDR1 MRHNA, CDR2 SNTAGT. CDR3 in amino acids: CASSDMRGSATQYF. The CDR3 DNA reads as TGTGCCAGCAGTGATATGAGGGGGTCGGCTACGCAGTATTTT.

The V gene is TRBV4-3, the J gene TRBJ2-1; D unresolved. The V and J ends lost 1 base and 9 bases respectively, with 10 bases between them. From germline, CDR1 is LGHNA and CDR2 YSLEER. The CDR3 runs 13 residues. CDR3 region: CASSQALFSEQFF. The CDR3 coding sequence is TGCGCCAGCAGCCAAGCCCTGTTTAGTGAGCAGTTCTTC.

This clone has a handful of counts. V and J are TRBV10-3 and TRBJ1-5; TRBD1 might be the D (6 bases). Deletions cut 0 bases from V and 5 bases from J, with 8 bases between. Germline values: CDR1 ENHRY, CDR2 SYGVKD. The CDR3 covers 14 residues. CDR3 residues: CAISESAGDQPQHF. Written as DNA, the CDR3 is TGTGCCATCAGTGAGTCAGCAGGGGATCAGCCCCAGCATTTT.

The chain is built from TRBV5-6 and TRBJ2-2; D remains ambiguous. The CDR3 covers 14 residues. The V gene's germline CDR1 is SGHDT and CDR2 YYEEEE. V was shortened by 0 bases and J by 2 bases, with 5 bases between the two germline ends. The CDR3 coding sequence is TGTGCCAGCAGCTTGGTCCAAAACACCGGGGAGCTGTTTTTT. It specifies CASSLVQNTGELFF.

The chain is built from TRBV7-6 and TRBJ2-2; tentative D call: TRBD2 (5 bases). The CDR3 is 16 residues long. Trimming removed 3 bases at V and 4 bases at J, with 15 bases between. Germline V gene sequence: CDR1 SGHVS, CDR2 FNYEAQ. As DNA, the CDR3 is TGTGCCAGCAGCTTTATTAGCGACGCGAGCACCGGGGAGCTGTTTTTT. Its protein is CASSFISDASTGELFF.

The chain links TRBV30 to TRBJ2-2; D is possibly TRBD2 (5 bases). V was cut by 8 bases and J by 2 bases, with 9 bases left in between. The CDR3 covers 12 residues. Germline V gene sequence: CDR1 GTSNPN, CDR2 SVGIG (reference sequence). CDR3 residues: CAVRGNTGELFF. CDR3 sequence (DNA): TGTGCCGTCCGGGGAAACACCGGGGAGCTGTTTTTT.

The chain uses TRBV11-3 and TRBJ2-2; D is perhaps TRBD1 (6 bases). CDR3 length: 16 residues. The V end was cut by 7 bases, the J end by 2 bases, with 17 bases between. The germline V gene has CDR1 SGHNT and CDR2 YENEEA. As DNA, the CDR3 is TGTGCCAGCAAATTCCCCAGGGGCTCTAACACCGGGGAGCTGTTTTTT. It yields the protein CASKFPRGSNTGELFF.

CDR3 in amino acids: CASSVLPGQGRTDTQYF. CDR3 nucleotides: TGTGCCAGCAGCGTTTTGCCCGGACAGGGCCGCACAGATACGCAGTATTTT. V usage is TRBV5-6 and J usage is TRBJ2-3; TRBD1 matches 8 bases. Germline V gene data show CDR1 as SGHDT and CDR2 as YYEEEE. V was pared by 4 bases and J by 1 base, with 11 bases of the junction left unmatched. This CDR3 contains 17 residues.

The chain is built from TRBV12-5 and TRBJ2-3; a weak D match, TRBD2 (6 bases). This CDR3 spans 16 amino acids. Between the trimmed V and J ends, which lost 0 bases and 3 bases, there was a span of 13 bases. Germline-derived CDR1 and CDR2 are LGHNT and FRNRAP. The chain's CDR3 is CASGLVTSSGTDTQYF. CDR3 nucleotides: TGTGCTAGTGGTTTGGTAACTAGCTCAGGTACAGATACGCAGTATTTT.

This clone showed up just a few times. The V gene is TRBV19, the J gene TRBJ2-1; 10 nucleotides match TRBD2. The CDR3 loop spans 19 amino acids. The V segment lost 4 bases and the J segment 2 bases; nucleotides outside the gene matches: 14. CDR1 LNHDA and CDR2 SQIVND come from the germline V gene (reference sequence). The CDR3 DNA is TGTGCCAGTAGTAAAGCAACTCGTCTAGCGGGAGCCCCCTACAATGAGCAGTTCTTC. It codes for CASSKATRLAGAPYNEQFF.

The chain joins TRBV7-9 to TRBJ2-7; 13 bases fit TRBD2. CDR3 length: 17 amino acids. Trimming removed 4 bases from V and 4 bases from J; junction bases left unmatched: 10. CDR1 and CDR2 from the germline V gene are SEHNR and FQNEAQ (reference sequence). CDR3 region: CASSWGLAGTQGYEQYF. The CDR3 bases are TGTGCCAGCAGCTGGGGACTAGCGGGAACCCAGGGTTACGAGCAGTACTTC. Full variable domain (missing parts from reference TRBV7-9 and TRBJ2-7): DTGVSQNPRHKITKRGQNVTFRCDPISEHNRLYWYRQTLGQGPEFLTYFQNEAQLEKSRLLSDRFSAERPKGSFSTLEIQRTEQGDSAMYLCASSWGLAGTQGYEQYFGPGTRLTVT.

The chain carries TRBV6-5 and TRBJ1-5, with 7 bases matching TRBD1. J lost 4 bases, V lost 2 bases, and 5 bases had no gene match. Germline CDR1 MNHEY, CDR2 SVGAGI. CDR3 length: 15 residues. The CDR3 loop is CASSYRQGQNQPQHF. The CDR3, as DNA: TGTGCCAGCAGTTACCGACAGGGCCAGAATCAGCCCCAGCATTTT.

This chain connects TRBV27 to TRBJ1-1; the match to TRBD1 covers 10 bases. This CDR3 contains 13 residues. Germline lookup yields CDR1 MNHEY and CDR2 SMNVEV (reference sequence). Unmatched junction bases numbered 2, after V lost 3 bases and J lost 7 bases. CDR3 nucleotides: TGTGCCAGCAGTTTGACAGGGGGCGATGAAGCTTTCTTT. It yields the protein CASSLTGGDEAFF.

This clone was detected once. V is TRBV24-1 and J is TRBJ1-2; a possible D gene is TRBD1 (5 bases). Per germline, CDR1 KGHDR and CDR2 SFDVKD. The V gene lost 1 base and the J gene lost 7 bases, with 6 bases spanning the gap. The CDR3 loop spans 12 amino acids. The DNA of the CDR3 is TGTGCCACCAGTGATTTAGGGGTTGGCTACACCTTC. It is translated as CATSDLGVGYTF.

The chain couples TRBV7-9 to TRBJ2-1; TRBD1 is a possible D gene (6 bases). Per the germline V gene, CDR1 is SEHNR and CDR2 is FQNEAQ (reference sequence). V was clipped by 5 bases and J by 2 bases, with 16 bases between them. CDR3 size: 16 residues. The CDR3 bases are TGTGCCAGCAGCGATACCGGGACACCACCCTACAATGAGCAGTTCTTC. Translation: CASSDTGTPPYNEQFF.

The rearrangement links TRBV19 to TRBJ1-1, with D unresolved. CDR3 length: 13 residues. CDR1 and CDR2 (germline): LNHDA, SQIVND (reference sequence). Trimming removed 4 bases from V and 0 bases from J, with 6 bases in between. CDR3 protein: CASSTSVNTEAFF. The DNA of the CDR3 is TGTGCCAGTAGTACCAGCGTGAACACTGAAGCTTTCTTT.

The chain is built from TRBV19 and TRBJ2-7; tentatively, D is TRBD1 (5 bases). Germline V gene sequence: CDR1 LNHDA, CDR2 SQIVND (reference sequence). V lost 5 bases, J lost 6 bases, and 14 bases lay in between. The CDR3 is made up of 13 amino acids. The CDR3 reads CASSSRLQGEQYF. The CDR3 bases are TGTGCCAGTAGTTCAAGACTGCAGGGCGAGCAGTACTTC.

This clone was counted once. This chain connects TRBV2 to TRBJ2-2; TRBD1 agrees at 7 bases. The trim removed 7 bases at V and 6 bases at J, leaving 8 bases unmatched. This CDR3 region has 14 residues. Germline loops: CDR1 SNHLY, CDR2 FYNNEI. In DNA form, the CDR3 reads TGTGCCAGCAAAGACAAGACAGGGCCCGGGGAGCTGTTTTTT. This sequence encodes CASKDKTGPGELFF.

The rearrangement joins TRBV7-9 to TRBJ1-2; D is ambiguous. Germline lookup yields CDR1 SEHNR and CDR2 FQNEAQ (reference sequence). The V end lost 6 bases, the J end lost 2 bases, and 13 bases lay between the germline ends. The CDR3 spans 14 residues. DNA for the CDR3: TGTGCCAGCAGGTCCGCCGGGATCAACTATGGCTACACCTTC. This gives the protein CASRSAGINYGYTF.

The chain joins TRBV9 to TRBJ1-2; 7 nucleotides agree with TRBD1. The CDR3 is made up of 16 amino acids. The J segment lost 5 bases and the V segment lost 4 bases, leaving 14 bases of the junction unmatched. Germline values: CDR1 SGDLS, CDR2 YYNGEE. The CDR3 nucleotides are TGTGCCAGCAGCCAGGGACAGCTGAACGGGTGGTATGGCTACACCTTC. Translated, it gives CASSQGQLNGWYGYTF.

The chain recombines TRBV15 with TRBJ2-5; D perhaps matches TRBD2 (6 bases). Trimming cost V 1 base and J 6 bases, with 15 bases left between them. Germline V gene sequence: CDR1 LNHNV, CDR2 YYDKDF (reference sequence). CDR3 size: 15 residues. The CDR3 DNA follows: TGTGCCACCAGCAGAGTGTTGTGGGGGGAGCAGACCCAGTACTTC. As protein: CATSRVLWGEQTQYF. Combining the CDR3 with reference TRBV15 and TRBJ2-5 gives the whole variable domain DAMVIQNPRYQVTQFGKPVTLSCSQTLNHNVMYWYQQKSSQAPKLLFHYYDKDFNNEADTPDNFQSRRPNTSFCFLDIRSPGLGDTAMYLCATSRVLWGEQTQYFGPGTRLLVL.

The genes are TRBV30 and TRBJ1-3; no clear D gene. The CDR3 covers 13 residues. V was pared by 0 bases and J by 0 bases, with 3 bases between. Germline V CDR1 and CDR2: GTSNPN, SVGIG (reference sequence). The chain's CDR3 is CAWSVLSGNTIYF. The CDR3 nucleotides are TGTGCCTGGAGTGTACTCTCTGGAAACACCATATATTTT.

The rearrangement links TRBV5-1 to TRBJ1-1; D perhaps matches TRBD1 (5 bases). The CDR3 contains 15 residues. The V end lost 4 bases, the J end lost 0 bases, and 13 bases lay between the germline ends. The V gene's germline CDR1 is SGHRS and CDR2 YFSETQ. The CDR3 spells CASSPRQTLNTEAFF. The CDR3 bases are TGCGCCAGCAGCCCGAGACAGACCTTGAACACTGAAGCTTTCTTT.

The genes are TRBV7-9 and TRBJ2-1; 7 nucleotides agree with TRBD1. Germline loops: CDR1 SEHNR, CDR2 FQNEAQ (reference sequence). With V trimmed by 1 base and J by 3 bases, 3 bases remained unmatched. The CDR3 sequence is 15 residues long. CDR3 sequence: CASSLGHRGYNEQFF. The CDR3 DNA reads as TGTGCCAGCAGCTTAGGGCACAGGGGCTACAATGAGCAGTTCTTC.

The V and J genes are TRBV19 and TRBJ1-3; no clear D. The germline V gene encodes CDR1 LNHDA and CDR2 SQIVND (reference sequence). CDR3 length equals 16 residues. The germline V and J ends were trimmed by 1 base and 0 bases, with 10 bases remaining between them. CDR3 in amino acids: CASSIAGRSSGNTIYF. The DNA of the CDR3 is TGTGCCAGTAGTATAGCTGGGAGGTCCTCTGGAAACACCATATATTTT.

This clone has only one observation. The chain couples TRBV20-1 to TRBJ2-3; TRBD2 is a possible D gene (5 bases). The CDR3 has 13 amino acids. Per the germline V gene, CDR1 is DFQATT and CDR2 is SNEGSKA (reference sequence). The V end lost 3 bases, the J end lost 1 base, and 8 bases lay between the germline ends. CDR3 loop: CSASLRGTDTQYF. Written as DNA, the CDR3 is TGCAGTGCTAGTTTGAGGGGCACAGATACGCAGTATTTT.